This T cell receptor (beta chain) originates from a study of blood T cell repertoires in COVID-19 (dated by TCRdb to 2020 to 2021). Describing the broader study: Samples from collaborators originated in the United States, Italy and Spain and spanned both the acute and convalescent phases of COVID-19. The material from the prospective study consisted of cDNA or gDNA derived from T cells, B-cell-depleted T cells, or PBMCs. The dataset comprised deeply sampled blood TCRbeta repertoires from subjects exposed to, actively infected with, or recovered from COVID-19. The repertoires were released in a freely available public database meant as a resource for research on the immune response to SARS-CoV-2. Samples came from the ongoing ImmuneRACE study (first 160 participants) plus 1,254 subjects from 6 global collaborators. The sample metadata nearly always contained a de-identified subject ID, COVID-19 status, age in years and sex. Where HLA class I and class II types were available, the types were taken from metadata supplied by the sample provider, not from assay-based typing.

In the germline V gene, CDR1 corresponds to KGHDR and CDR2 to SFDVKD. Taken from cysteine to phenylalanine, the CDR3 has 13 residues. Only the CDR3 DNA is retained, 39 bases long and in frame from the first base. TCRbeta CDR3 regions were amplified from genomic DNA by means of the immunoSEQ Assay, a bias-controlled multiplex PCR. The authors' pipeline ran thus. Nucleated cell counts per sample were estimated from amplification of reference gene primers within the assay. Sequence reads were collapsed and filtered to measure the absolute abundance of every unique TCRbeta CDR3 rearrangement. Productive Simpson clonality was computed per sample as the square root of Simpson's diversity index over productive rearrangements. This is the immuneACCESS table as TCRdb keeps it, with only in-frame sequences that have V and J called. A part of the clones is gone; compared with another copy, unresolved V genes explain less than half, and the rest is unexplained. The V and J calls and the clone size are those of that table, but D and trimming were determined from the DNA. The sample yields about 140,000 clones; around 81% were counted once. Clones ranked in the top ten supply around 8.2% of the sample.

Whole blood was collected in K2EDTA tubes by collaborating institutions according to the institutions' own protocols. For TCRbeta analysis, collaborator samples were shipped as frozen whole blood, as isolated PBMCs, or as DNA extracted from either sample type. Study-wide findings and limitations: The amount of clinical and demographic metadata varied by source and participant and was provided uncurated.

With respect to this clone: It has no known antigen specificity. Nothing much larger sits one base from this clone, and base qualities are not available.

The rearranged segments are TRBV24-1 and TRBJ2-2, with the D gene not confidently named. What was sequenced was peripheral blood. This sequence was found in a human donor in a cohort sampled during active COVID-19. CDR3 sequence: CATRLANTGELFF. The DNA reads as follows: TGTGCAACGCGCCTCGCGAACACCGGGGAGCTGTTTTTT.